Included here is one TCR beta chain sequence, with context. The target antigen is unknown. This sample is drawn from a study of shared clonotypes between healthy human individuals. Points from the study as a whole: Non-shared clonotypes had lower generation probabilities than clonotypes shared by all four sorted-subset donors. For sorted subsets, rarefaction showed incomplete sequencing despite large depth.

As defined, naive CD8 cells were CD45RO-negative and positively selected for CCR7, with terminally differentiated effector memory CD45RA+ cells excluded. Those who donated were healthy HIV-negative adults, with no recent acute infections or vaccinations reported. The germline CDR1 and CDR2 sequences are LNHNV and YYDKDF (reference sequence). The J segment lost 4 bases and the V segment lost 8 bases, leaving 2 bases of the junction unmatched. This CDR3 comprises 12 residues. Authors' analysis steps: Junction-only sequences produced by ImmunoSEQ had no quality scores, so filtering differed. Clones were read by immunoSEQ multiplex PCR, and TCRdb kept only the in-frame ones, dropping some. V, J and clone size are taken as reported in that table, and D and trimming were inferred from the DNA itself. The sample carries roughly 590,000 clones, over 95% recorded once.

V gene TRBV15 combines with J gene TRBJ2-5; 9 bases agree with TRBD1. Sequenced sample: naive CD8+ T cells sorted from blood. The sequence came from a woman in her 30s in good health. CDR3 protein: CATGTGLETQYF. CDR3 coding DNA: TGTGCCACCGGGACAGGGCTAGAGACCCAGTACTTC.